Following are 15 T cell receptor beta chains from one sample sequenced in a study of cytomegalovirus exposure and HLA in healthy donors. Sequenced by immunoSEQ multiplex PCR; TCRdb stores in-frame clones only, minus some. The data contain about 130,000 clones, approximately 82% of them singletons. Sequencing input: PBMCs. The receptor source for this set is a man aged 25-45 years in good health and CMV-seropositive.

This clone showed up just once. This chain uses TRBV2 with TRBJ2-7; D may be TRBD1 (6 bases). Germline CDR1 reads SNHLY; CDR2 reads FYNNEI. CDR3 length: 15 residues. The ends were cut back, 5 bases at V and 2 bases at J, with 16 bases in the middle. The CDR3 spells CASSKLFTGPYEQYF. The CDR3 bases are TGTGCCAGCAGTAAACTCTTTACAGGGCCCTACGAGCAGTACTTC.

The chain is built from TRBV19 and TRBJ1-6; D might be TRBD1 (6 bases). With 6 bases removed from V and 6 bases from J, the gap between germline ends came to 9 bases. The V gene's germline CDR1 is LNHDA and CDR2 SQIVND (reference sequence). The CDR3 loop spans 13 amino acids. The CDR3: CASRLGGNSPLHF. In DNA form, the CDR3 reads TGTGCCAGTAGGTTAGGGGGTAATTCACCCCTCCACTTT.

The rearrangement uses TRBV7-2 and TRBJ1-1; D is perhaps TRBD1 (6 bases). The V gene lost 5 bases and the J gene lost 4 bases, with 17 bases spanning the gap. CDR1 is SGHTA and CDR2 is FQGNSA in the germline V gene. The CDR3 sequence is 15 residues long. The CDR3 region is CASSPPGVRSTEAFF. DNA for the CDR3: TGTGCCAGCAGCCCCCCAGGGGTAAGGAGCACTGAAGCTTTCTTT. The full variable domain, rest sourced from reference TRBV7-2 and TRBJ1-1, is GAGVSQSPSNKVTEKGKDVELRCDPISGHTALYWYRQSLGQGLEFLIYFQGNSAPDKSGLPSDRFSAERTGGSVSTLTIQRTQQEDSAVYLCASSPPGVRSTEAFFGQGTRLTVV.

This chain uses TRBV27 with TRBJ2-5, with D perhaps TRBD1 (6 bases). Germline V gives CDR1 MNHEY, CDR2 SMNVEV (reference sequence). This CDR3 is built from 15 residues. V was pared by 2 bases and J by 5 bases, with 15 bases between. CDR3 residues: CASSLGAGAGETQYF. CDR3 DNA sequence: TGTGCCAGCAGTTTAGGTGCAGGGGCCGGGGAGACCCAGTACTTC.

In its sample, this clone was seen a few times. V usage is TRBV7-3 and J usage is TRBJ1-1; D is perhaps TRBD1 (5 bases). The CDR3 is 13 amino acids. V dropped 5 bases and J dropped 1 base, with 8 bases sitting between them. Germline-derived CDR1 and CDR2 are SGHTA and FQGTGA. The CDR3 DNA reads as TGTGCCAGCAGCCAACAGGAGAACACTGAAGCTTTCTTT. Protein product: CASSQQENTEAFF.

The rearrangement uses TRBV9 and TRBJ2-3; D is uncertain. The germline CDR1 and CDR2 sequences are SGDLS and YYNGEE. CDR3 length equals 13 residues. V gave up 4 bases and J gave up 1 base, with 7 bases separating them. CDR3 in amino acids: CASSKRGTDTQYF. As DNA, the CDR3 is TGTGCCAGCAGCAAGAGAGGCACAGATACGCAGTATTTT.

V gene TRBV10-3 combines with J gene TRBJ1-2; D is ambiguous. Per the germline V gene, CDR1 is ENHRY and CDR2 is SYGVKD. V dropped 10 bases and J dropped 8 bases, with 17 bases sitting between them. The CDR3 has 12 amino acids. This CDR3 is CATVRESEGYTF. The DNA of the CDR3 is TGTGCCACCGTGAGGGAGTCTGAAGGCTACACCTTC.

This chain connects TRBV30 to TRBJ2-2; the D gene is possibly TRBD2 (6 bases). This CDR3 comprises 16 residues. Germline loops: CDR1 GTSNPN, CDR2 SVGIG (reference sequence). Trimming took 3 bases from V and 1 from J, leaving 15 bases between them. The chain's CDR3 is CAWSWGVFGNTGELFF. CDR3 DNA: TGTGCCTGGAGCTGGGGGGTTTTCGGGAACACCGGGGAGCTGTTTTTT.

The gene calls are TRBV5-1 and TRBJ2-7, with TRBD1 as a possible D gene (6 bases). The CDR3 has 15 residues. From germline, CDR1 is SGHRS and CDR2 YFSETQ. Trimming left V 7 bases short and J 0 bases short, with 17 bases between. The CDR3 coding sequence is TGCGCCAGCCGGTGGGCAGGGGCCTCCTCCTACGAGCAGTACTTC. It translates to CASRWAGASSYEQYF.

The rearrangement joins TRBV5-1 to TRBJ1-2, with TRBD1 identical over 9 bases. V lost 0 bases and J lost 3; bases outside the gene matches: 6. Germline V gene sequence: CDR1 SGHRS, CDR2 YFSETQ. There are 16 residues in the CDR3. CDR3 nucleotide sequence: TGCGCCAGCAGCTTGGAAGTCGACAGGGGGGACTATGGCTACACCTTC. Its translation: CASSLEVDRGDYGYTF.

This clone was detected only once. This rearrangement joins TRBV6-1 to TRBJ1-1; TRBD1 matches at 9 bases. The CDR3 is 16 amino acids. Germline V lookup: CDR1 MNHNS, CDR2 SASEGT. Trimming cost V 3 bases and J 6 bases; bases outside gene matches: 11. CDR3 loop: CASSDRPGTGISEAFF. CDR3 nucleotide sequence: TGTGCCAGCAGTGACCGTCCCGGGACAGGGATTTCTGAAGCTTTCTTT.

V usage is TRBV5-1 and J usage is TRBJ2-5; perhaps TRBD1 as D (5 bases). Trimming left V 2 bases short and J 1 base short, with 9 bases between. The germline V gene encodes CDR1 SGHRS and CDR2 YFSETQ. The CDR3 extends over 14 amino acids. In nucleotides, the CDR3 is TGCGCCAGCAGCTTTACAGGTTCCCAAGAGACCCAGTACTTC. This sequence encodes CASSFTGSQETQYF.

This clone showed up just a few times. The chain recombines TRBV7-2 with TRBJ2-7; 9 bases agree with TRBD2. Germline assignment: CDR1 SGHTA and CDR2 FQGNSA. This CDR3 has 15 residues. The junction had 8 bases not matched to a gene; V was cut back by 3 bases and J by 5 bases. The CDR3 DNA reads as TGTGCCAGCAGCTTGAGCGGGGGGAAAGGGGACGAGCAGTACTTC. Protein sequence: CASSLSGGKGDEQYF.

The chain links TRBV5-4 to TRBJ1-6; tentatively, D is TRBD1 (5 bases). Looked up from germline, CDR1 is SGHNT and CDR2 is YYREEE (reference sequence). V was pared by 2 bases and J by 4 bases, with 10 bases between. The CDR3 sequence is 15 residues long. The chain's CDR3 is CASSLGQGYNSPLHF. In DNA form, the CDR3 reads TGTGCCAGCAGCTTAGGCCAGGGTTATAATTCACCCCTCCACTTT.

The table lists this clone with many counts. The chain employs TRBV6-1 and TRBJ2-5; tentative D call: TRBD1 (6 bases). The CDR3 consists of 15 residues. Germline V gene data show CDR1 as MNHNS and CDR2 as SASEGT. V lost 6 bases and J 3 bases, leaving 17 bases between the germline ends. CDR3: CASRTGLGWEETQYF. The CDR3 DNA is TGTGCCAGCAGAACAGGGTTAGGTTGGGAAGAGACCCAGTACTTC.